Below are 21 T cell receptor beta chains sequenced from a single sample in a study of T cell repertoires in cytomegalovirus infection. One entry per CDR3 protein results from TCRdb running MiXCR on the reads. This table has a few hundred thousand distinct CDR3 sequences, under 20% appearing once. What was sequenced was PBMCs. These receptors originate from a human donor in good health (CMV status not recorded). Some clones in this sample may be carry-over from other donors' samples.

This clonotype was observed at least ten times. V is TRBV7-2 and J is TRBJ2-1, with 8 bases matching TRBD1. CDR1 SGHTA and CDR2 FQGNSA come from the germline V gene. The CDR3 runs 14 residues. V was pared by 5 bases and J by 2 bases, with 2 bases of the junction left unmatched. For the CDR3, the DNA is TGTGCCAGCAGCCAGGACAGGGCCTACAATGAGCAGTTCTTC. This encodes CASSQDRAYNEQFF.

This clonotype was counted between two and nine times. The gene calls are TRBV7-3 and TRBJ1-1; D is perhaps TRBD1 (6 bases). The germline V gene encodes CDR1 SGHTA and CDR2 FQGTGA. Trimming shortened V by 1 base and J by 1 base, and 19 bases separated the two germline ends. The CDR3 length is 18 residues. CDR3 bases: TGTGCCAGCAGCTTAATGGCTATCCCCGGCAGGGGGAACACTGAAGCTTTCTTT. Its protein product is CASSLMAIPGRGNTEAFF.

This clonotype was counted a few times. DNA for the CDR3: TGCAGTGCTAGAGACAACTTCTGGGGCGGGAATGAGCAGTTCTTC. It yields the protein CSARDNFWGGNEQFF. The V gene is TRBV20-1, the J gene TRBJ2-1; D could derive from TRBD1 or TRBD2 (5 bases each). Trimming pared 0 bases from V and 7 bases from J, leaving 16 bases between. From germline, CDR1 is DFQATT and CDR2 SNEGSKA (reference sequence). The CDR3 totals 15 residues.

This clonotype has ten or more counts. The J gene is TRBJ2-7, the V gene TRBV24-1; tentatively, D is TRBD1 (5 bases). V lost 5 bases to trimming and J lost 3 bases, with 10 bases between them. CDR3 size: 13 residues. Germline V gene data show CDR1 as KGHDR and CDR2 as SFDVKD. CDR3: CATSVDRVYEQYF. The CDR3 DNA follows: TGTGCCACCAGTGTTGACAGAGTCTACGAGCAGTACTTC.

This clonotype was seen ten or more times. The V and J genes are TRBV7-2 and TRBJ2-5; weak D call: TRBD1 (5 bases). CDR1 is SGHTA, CDR2 FQGNSA, per germline. The V gene lost 5 bases and the J gene lost 0 bases, with 13 bases spanning the gap. This CDR3 has 15 amino acids. The CDR3 sequence is CASSRWAGNQETQYF. In DNA, the CDR3 is TGTGCCAGCAGCCGGTGGGCAGGGAACCAAGAGACCCAGTACTTC.

This rearrangement joins TRBV12-3 or TRBV12-4 to TRBJ2-1; the D gene is possibly TRBD1 (6 bases). CDR3 length: 15 amino acids. Between the trimmed V and J ends, which lost 2 bases and 3 bases, there was a span of 11 bases. CDR3 in DNA: TGTGCCAGCAGTTTACGGGACAACCGCTACAATGAGCAGTTCTTC. It yields the protein CASSLRDNRYNEQFF.

The chain couples TRBV15 to TRBJ2-5; D is unresolved. V dropped 0 bases and J dropped 5 bases, with 4 bases sitting between them. Germline-derived CDR1 and CDR2 are LNHNV and YYDKDF (reference sequence). The CDR3 spans 12 residues. DNA for the CDR3: TGTGCCACCAGCAGAGATAGGGAGACCCAGTACTTC. Translation gives CATSRDRETQYF. Drawing the rest from reference TRBV15 and TRBJ2-5, the complete variable domain is DAMVIQNPRYQVTQFGKPVTLSCSQTLNHNVMYWYQQKSSQAPKLLFHYYDKDFNNEADTPDNFQSRRPNTSFCFLDIRSPGLGDTAMYLCATSRDRETQYFGPGTRLLVL.

The gene calls are TRBV20-1 and TRBJ2-7; D not certain. Germline loops: CDR1 DFQATT, CDR2 SNEGSKA (reference sequence). The CDR3 loop spans 14 amino acids. V lost 5 bases, J lost 6 bases, and 20 bases lay in between. For the CDR3, the DNA is TGCAGTGCTTTGGACGTTGGTCTACGTGTCGAGCAGTACTTC. Amino acid sequence: CSALDVGLRVEQYF.

This clonotype was counted at least ten times. This chain connects TRBV19 to TRBJ2-7; the match to TRBD2 covers 7 bases. Germline V gene data show CDR1 as LNHDA and CDR2 as SQIVND (reference sequence). The ends lost 3 bases at V and 6 bases at J; junction bases unmatched: 5. This CDR3 has 13 amino acids. CDR3 sequence: CASSIGREGEQYF. CDR3 DNA: TGTGCCAGTAGTATCGGCAGGGAGGGCGAGCAGTACTTC.

This clonotype was picked up many times. The chain carries TRBV6-5 and TRBJ2-5; 9 bases agree with TRBD2. Germline V gene lookup returns CDR1 MNHEY and CDR2 SVGAGI. This CDR3 has 15 residues. V trimming: 1 base; J trimming: 2 bases; junction bases outside the gene matches: 2. CDR3 loop: CASSYWAGGQETQYF. The CDR3 coding sequence is TGTGCCAGCAGTTACTGGGCGGGGGGGCAAGAGACCCAGTACTTC.

This clonotype was picked up many times. The rearrangement links TRBV7-6 to TRBJ1-5; TRBD1 matches 9 bases. Per the germline V gene, CDR1 is SGHVS and CDR2 is FNYEAQ. Trimming cost V 5 bases and J 2 bases; bases outside gene matches: 16. There are 19 residues in the CDR3. The CDR3 DNA reads TGTGCCAGCAGCCACGGTCCGGGACAGGGAACAGTCGGCAATCAGCCCCAGCATTTT. This translates into CASSHGPGQGTVGNQPQHF.

This sequence joins TRBV20-1 and TRBJ1-2, with TRBD1 as a possible D gene (5 bases). V shed 7 bases and J shed 0 bases, with 9 bases lying between them. Germline CDR1 and CDR2: DFQATT and SNEGSKA (reference sequence). CDR3 size: 12 residues. In DNA form, the CDR3 reads TGCAGTGGAGGGGCAGCTAACTATGGCTACACCTTC. This translates into CSGGAANYGYTF.

Only a few counts were recorded for this clonotype. V gene TRBV19 combines with J gene TRBJ2-6, with 7 bases that match TRBD1. This CDR3 is built from 17 residues. The germline gives CDR1 LNHDA, CDR2 SQIVND (reference sequence). Unmatched junction bases numbered 12, after V lost 10 bases and J lost 0 bases. In DNA, the CDR3 is TGTGCCACCTCGACCGGGACAGATAGCTCTGGGGCCAACGTCCTGACTTTC. This sequence encodes CATSTGTDSSGANVLTF.

This clonotype was detected ten times or more. The rearrangement links TRBV7-9 to TRBJ1-1, with D maybe TRBD1 (5 bases). V shed 4 bases and J shed 1 base, with 10 bases lying between them. This CDR3 has 14 amino acids. Germline V lookup: CDR1 SEHNR, CDR2 FQNEAQ (reference sequence). DNA for the CDR3: TGTGCCAGCAGCTACGGACAAACGAACACTGAAGCTTTCTTT. It specifies CASSYGQTNTEAFF.

This clonotype was detected only a few times. V and J are TRBV6-5 and TRBJ1-2; possible D gene TRBD1, 6 bases. Germline CDR1 is MNHEY and CDR2 is SVGAGI. The V end was cut by 0 bases, the J end by 5 bases, with 13 bases between. The length of the CDR3 is 15 residues. CDR3 residues: CASSYSLTGQYGYTF. In DNA form, the CDR3 reads TGTGCCAGCAGTTACTCCCTAACAGGGCAATATGGCTACACCTTC.

This clonotype came up many times. The chain combines TRBV7-9 with TRBJ2-6; a possible D gene is TRBD1 (6 bases). Germline CDR1 and CDR2: SEHNR and FQNEAQ (reference sequence). Trimming removed 5 bases at V and 0 bases at J, with 17 bases between. This CDR3 has 18 residues. The CDR3 DNA sequence: TGTGCCAGCAGCATAGGACAGTTCGGTTCCTCTGGGGCCAACGTCCTGACTTTC. Translation gives CASSIGQFGSSGANVLTF.

The chain uses TRBV4-2 and TRBJ1-1; possibly TRBD1 for D (5 bases). Germline V gene data show CDR1 as LGHNA and CDR2 as YNFKEQ. The length of the CDR3 is 15 residues. V was pared by 4 bases and J by 3 bases, with 15 bases between. The CDR3 loop reads CASSRHQDSDTEAFF. In DNA form, the CDR3 reads TGTGCCAGCAGCCGCCACCAAGACAGCGACACTGAAGCTTTCTTT.

The chain is built from TRBV18 and TRBJ1-4; the match to TRBD1 covers 8 bases. Germline-derived CDR1 and CDR2 are KGHSH and LQKENI. V was clipped by 3 bases and J by 8 bases; unmatched bases: 8. This CDR3 is 15 amino acids long. CDR3 sequence reads: CASSPGTGQGEKLFF. In DNA, the CDR3 is TGTGCCAGCTCACCTGGGACAGGCCAGGGGGAAAAACTGTTTTTT. Complete variable domain (other parts from reference TRBV18 and TRBJ1-4): NAGVMQNPRHLVRRRGQEARLRCSPMKGHSHVYWYRQLPEEGLKFMVYLQKENIIDESGMPKERFSAEFPKEGPSILRIQQVVRGDSAAYFCASSPGTGQGEKLFFGSGTQLSVL.

The chain combines TRBV6-5 with TRBJ2-7, with 7 nucleotides matching TRBD2. This CDR3 contains 13 residues. Germline CDR1 MNHEY, CDR2 SVGAGI. V lost 6 bases, J lost 5 bases, and 7 bases stayed unmatched. The CDR3 DNA reads TGTGCCAGCAGCAAGGGAGGGATCCACGAGCAGTACTTC. Translation gives CASSKGGIHEQYF.

This clonotype was seen many times. The V gene is TRBV28, the J gene TRBJ2-1; the D is unclear. This CDR3 has 15 residues. Germline-derived CDR1 and CDR2 are MDHEN and SYDVKM. With 2 bases removed from V and 5 bases from J, the gap between germline ends came to 13 bases. CDR3 residues: CASSLSTLTHNEQFF. CDR3 DNA sequence: TGTGCCAGCAGTTTAAGTACCCTAACTCACAATGAGCAGTTCTTC. The full variable domain, in which reference TRBV28 and TRBJ2-1 provide the parts outside the CDR3, is DVKVTQSSRYLVKRTGEKVFLECVQDMDHENMFWYRQDPGLGLRLIYFSYDVKMKEKGDIPEGYSVSREKKERFSLILESASTNQTSMYLCASSLSTLTHNEQFFGPGTRLTVL.

This clonotype was detected ten times or more. V and J are TRBV12-3 or TRBV12-4 and TRBJ1-1; maybe TRBD1 (5 bases). Between the trimmed V and J ends, which lost 5 bases and 1 base, there was a span of 17 bases. The CDR3 extends over 16 amino acids. The CDR3 DNA sequence: TGTGCCAGCAGTCGTTATTTGAGACAGAGGAACACTGAAGCTTTCTTT. Encoded protein: CASSRYLRQRNTEAFF.